The rows below give T cell receptor beta chains drawn from one sample of a study of T cell changes during pregnancy in multiple sclerosis. The table came from immunoSEQ multiplex PCR; TCRdb's copy has only in-frame clones and leaves some out. This table has around 30,000 clones, about nine tenths appearing once. The specimen comprised CD8+ T cells from peripheral blood mononuclear cells, sampled in the second trimester of pregnancy. These receptors came from a female donor with multiple sclerosis, enrolled in a pregnancy study. CDR3s include the opening cysteine and the closing phenylalanine or tryptophan. The D gene is left open where the match is weak. The size field is filled for only some rows; it gives once, few, many or a size class.

>TRBV5-4|.|11|TRBD2|TRBJ2-3
TGTGCCAGCAGCGCAGGCGGGAGTCAGTATTTT
CASSAGGSQYF
>TRBV12-2|.|8|.|TRBJ2-1
TGTGCAAGTCGCCGGCAGTTCTTC
CASRRQFF
>TRBV12-5|.|14|.|TRBJ1-2
TGTGCTAGTGGTTTGGTAGGGAGTAGGTATGGCTACACCTTC
CASGLVGSRYGYTF
>TRBV5-6|once|15|TRBD1|TRBJ2-7
TGTGCCAGCAGCTCTCTCCGCCAGGGGGCTAGGGAGCAGTACTTC
CASSSLRQGAREQYF
>TRBV13|.|15|TRBD1|TRBJ2-5
TGTGCCAGCAGCATAGCCTTGACAGGGGTGGAGACCCAGTACTTC
CASSIALTGVETQYF
>TRBV30|.|14|TRBD2|TRBJ2-2
TGTGCCAGCCCCCGGGACTACCACACCGGGGAGCTGTTTTTT
CASPRDYHTGELFF
>TRBV6-1|.|15|.|TRBJ1-2
TGTGCCAGCAGTGAAGGGACATCCTCTAACTATGGCTACACCTTC
CASSEGTSSNYGYTF
>TRBV7-3|.|13|.|TRBJ1-1
TGTGCCAGCAGCTTAAGGCCTGCCCTTGAAGCTTTCTTT
CASSLRPALEAFF
>TRBV18|.|17|.|TRBJ1-5
TGTGCCTCCTCCCGTTGGAATACAGGGAATCCGTTTCAGCCCCAGCATTTT
CASSRWNTGNPFQPQHF
>TRBV7-6|.|12|.|TRBJ2-1
TGTGCCAGCAGCACGGGACTCCCCGAGCAGTTCTTC
CASSTGLPEQFF
>TRBV4-3|.|15|TRBD2|TRBJ2-1
TGCGCCAGCAGCCAAGTGGCTAGCGGGAGTTCTGAGCAGTTCTTC
CASSQVASGSSEQFF